Below are 20 T cell receptor beta chains sequenced from a single sample in a study of blood T cell repertoires in COVID-19. The table came from immunoSEQ multiplex PCR; TCRdb's copy has only in-frame clones and leaves some out. The sample lists about 300,000 clones; about nine tenths were seen once. The sequenced sample consisted of PBMCs or T cells enriched from blood (not recorded which). The receptors here all came from a young man who had recovered from COVID-19.

This chain connects TRBV29-1 to TRBJ1-1; 8 nucleotides line up with TRBD1. The trim removed 6 bases at V and 4 bases at J, leaving 10 bases unmatched. This CDR3 region has 14 residues. CDR1 is SQVTM, CDR2 ANQGSEA, per germline. CDR3 in amino acids: CSVGQGYWSTEAFF. The CDR3 region has the DNA TGCAGCGTCGGACAGGGATATTGGAGCACTGAAGCTTTCTTT.

V gene TRBV20-1 combines with J gene TRBJ1-1; TRBD1 matches 8 bases. V lost 3 bases to trimming and J lost 5 bases; unmatched junction nucleotides: 5. This CDR3 has 13 residues. Germline assignment: CDR1 DFQATT and CDR2 SNEGSKA (reference sequence). The chain's CDR3 is CSASTTGGTEAFF. Here the CDR3 DNA reads TGCAGTGCTAGTACAACAGGGGGGACTGAAGCTTTCTTT.

J is TRBJ2-5 and V is TRBV7-2; 7 nucleotides match TRBD2. V shed 1 base and J 3 bases; nucleotides not matched to a gene: 8. In germline, CDR1 is SGHTA, CDR2 FQGNSA. The CDR3 length is 16 residues. The CDR3: CASSLVGAGVKETQYF. The CDR3 nucleotides read TGTGCCAGCAGCTTAGTCGGGGCGGGAGTTAAAGAGACCCAGTACTTC.

The rearrangement links TRBV4-1 to TRBJ2-2, with TRBD1 matching over 8 bases. CDR3 length: 16 residues. The V gene end was trimmed by 1 base and the J gene end by 5 bases; junction bases not matched to a gene: 6. Germline V lookup: CDR1 MGHRA, CDR2 YSYEKL. The CDR3 region is CASSQGRTGLTGELFF. In DNA form, the CDR3 reads TGCGCCAGCAGCCAAGGCCGGACAGGGTTGACCGGGGAGCTGTTTTTT.

This sequence joins TRBV11-3 and TRBJ2-1, with 9 bases aligning to TRBD2. V lost 5 bases to trimming and J lost 4 bases; unmatched junction nucleotides: 6. The CDR3 is 15 amino acids. Germline-derived CDR1 and CDR2 are SGHNT and YENEEA. The CDR3 region is CASSPMGLAYNEQFF. Here the CDR3 DNA reads TGTGCCAGCAGCCCGATGGGACTAGCTTACAATGAGCAGTTCTTC.

This sequence joins TRBV3-1 (or the pseudogene TRBV3-2) and TRBJ2-7; the D gene is possibly TRBD2 (5 bases). V was cut by 4 bases and J by 1 base, with 14 bases left in between. Germline V gene sequence: CDR1 LGHDT, CDR2 YNNKEL (reference sequence). This CDR3 is built from 15 residues. The CDR3 here is CASSLPGVGSYEQYF. In DNA form, the CDR3 reads TGTGCCAGCAGCCTCCCCGGGGTCGGGTCCTACGAGCAGTACTTC.

This chain links TRBV19 with TRBJ2-5, with D possibly matching TRBD2 (6 bases). The V gene lost 10 bases and the J gene lost 3 bases, with 27 bases spanning the gap. The CDR3 has 17 amino acids. Germline V gene lookup returns CDR1 LNHDA and CDR2 SQIVND (reference sequence). The CDR3 nucleotides are TGTGCCACCAGTATAACGGGAGATCTGGAGTGGAAAGAGACCCAGTACTTC. It encodes CATSITGDLEWKETQYF. Combining the CDR3 with reference TRBV19 and TRBJ2-5 gives the whole variable domain DGGITQSPKYLFRKEGQNVTLSCEQNLNHDAMYWYRQDPGQGLRLIYYSQIVNDFQKGDIAEGYSVSREKKESFPLTVTSAQKNPTAFYLCATSITGDLEWKETQYFGPGTRLLVL.

This clone showed up just once. The chain links TRBV24-1 to TRBJ1-2; 9 bases map to TRBD1. This CDR3 has 16 amino acids. V gave up 4 bases and J gave up 7 bases; unmatched junction bases: 12. Germline CDR1 and CDR2: KGHDR and SFDVKD. CDR3 DNA: TGTGCCACCAGTGACCGAAGGGACAGGGTCTCGGCTGGCTACACCTTC. It encodes CATSDRRDRVSAGYTF.

This chain links TRBV9 with TRBJ2-5, with D possibly matching TRBD1 (7 bases). Deletions cut 6 bases from V and 4 bases from J, with 16 bases between. The CDR3 contains 14 residues. Germline CDR1 SGDLS, CDR2 YYNGEE. The CDR3 is CASTRGGGIETQYF. CDR3 DNA: TGTGCCAGCACACGTGGAGGGGGCATAGAGACCCAGTACTTC.

Here the CDR3 DNA reads TGTGCCAGCAGCTTACGGGGGAATGAGCAGTTCTTC. Amino acids: CASSLRGNEQFF. The chain joins TRBV7-9 to TRBJ2-1; a possible D gene is TRBD2 (6 bases). Germline V gene sequence: CDR1 SEHNR, CDR2 FQNEAQ (reference sequence). CDR3 size: 12 residues. The V and J ends lost 2 bases and 7 bases respectively, with 6 bases between them.

The CDR3 DNA is TGTGCCAGCAGCCAGGACAGGGGTAATCAGCCCCAGCATTTT. This translates into CASSQDRGNQPQHF. The chain has TRBV27 and TRBJ1-5; 9 bases align to TRBD1. Germline assignment: CDR1 MNHEY and CDR2 SMNVEV (reference sequence). Losses at the gene ends were 6 bases for V and 4 bases for J; bases not matched to a gene: 4. The CDR3 sequence is 14 residues long.

In its sample, this clone was seen a few times. The chain recombines TRBV14 with TRBJ2-7; 9 nucleotides match TRBD1. Germline V lookup: CDR1 SGHDN, CDR2 FVKESK. The CDR3 loop spans 14 amino acids. Trimming removed 5 bases from V and 4 bases from J; junction bases left unmatched: 6. CDR3 nucleotides: TGTGCCAGCAGCTACGGGACAGGGTTTTACGAGCAGTACTTC. Translating gives CASSYGTGFYEQYF.

The rearrangement links TRBV10-3 to TRBJ1-5; TRBD1 is a possible D gene (6 bases). Trimming pared 5 bases from V and 3 bases from J, leaving 11 bases between. Germline CDR1 is ENHRY and CDR2 is SYGVKD. This CDR3 has 14 residues. The CDR3, as DNA: TGTGCCATCAGTCCGGACAGAGCCAATCAGCCCCAGCATTTT. This gives the protein CAISPDRANQPQHF.

The chain is built from TRBV5-6 and TRBJ1-4; 10 bases are shared with TRBD1. After removal of 0 bases from V and 6 bases from J, the junction contained 2 bases not matched to a gene. The CDR3 runs to 15 residues. The germline CDR1 and CDR2 sequences are SGHDT and YYEEEE. The CDR3 DNA follows: TGTGCCAGCAGCTTGGAAGGGACAGGGGATGAAAAACTGTTTTTT. This gives the protein CASSLEGTGDEKLFF.

CDR3 loop: CASADRVTYEQYF. In DNA, the CDR3 is TGTGCCAGTGCGGACAGGGTGACCTACGAGCAGTACTTC. The chain has TRBV27 and TRBJ2-7; TRBD1 matches at 8 bases. The germline gives CDR1 MNHEY, CDR2 SMNVEV (reference sequence). V lost 9 bases, J lost 2 bases, and 6 bases stayed unmatched. The length of the CDR3 is 13 residues.

The CDR3 sequence is CASSDGGGASTDTQYF. DNA of the CDR3: TGTGCCAGCAGCGACGGCGGGGGAGCTAGCACAGATACGCAGTATTTT. The chain carries TRBV11-2 and TRBJ2-3; TRBD2 aligns across 7 bases. V shed 5 bases, J shed 0 bases, and the junction held 8 bases outside the gene matches. There are 16 residues in the CDR3. Germline V gives CDR1 SGHAT, CDR2 FQNNGV.

The chain employs TRBV5-1 and TRBJ1-5; 9 bases match TRBD1. After removal of 0 bases from V and 4 bases from J, the junction contained 14 bases not matched to a gene. Germline V gives CDR1 SGHRS, CDR2 YFSETQ. The CDR3 is 19 residues long. The CDR3 protein is CASSLARQGVFRYNQPQHF. The CDR3, as DNA: TGCGCCAGCAGCTTGGCGAGACAGGGGGTTTTTCGTTATAATCAGCCCCAGCATTTT. Drawing the rest from reference TRBV5-1 and TRBJ1-5, the complete variable domain is KAGVTQTPRYLIKTRGQQVTLSCSPISGHRSVSWYQQTPGQGLQFLFEYFSETQRNKGNFPGRFSGRQFSNSRSEMNVSTLELGDSALYLCASSLARQGVFRYNQPQHFGDGTRLSIL.

In this sample, this clone turned up once. The chain links TRBV10-1 to TRBJ1-5, with D perhaps TRBD1 (5 bases). This CDR3 contains 15 residues. Germline V CDR1 and CDR2: WNHNN, SYGVQD (reference sequence). Trimming pared 6 bases from V and 2 bases from J, leaving 14 bases between. The DNA for the CDR3 is TGCGCCAGCAGGCCCCGGGTGACAGGCAATCAGCCCCAGCATTTT. Protein sequence: CASRPRVTGNQPQHF.

The chain carries TRBV6-4 and TRBJ2-3; D gene unclear. This CDR3 is 14 amino acids long. Germline CDR1 reads MRHNA; CDR2 reads SNTAGT. V lost 4 bases to trimming and J lost 1 base, with 9 bases between them. The CDR3 region is CASSAGTGTDTQYF. Written as DNA, the CDR3 is TGTGCCAGCAGTGCCGGTACTGGCACAGATACGCAGTATTTT.

The chain uses TRBV15 and TRBJ2-1; TRBD1 is a possible D gene (5 bases). The V end lost 7 bases, the J end lost 5 bases, and 12 bases lay between the germline ends. The length of the CDR3 is 13 residues. Germline assignment: CDR1 LNHNV and CDR2 YYDKDF (reference sequence). The CDR3 loop reads CATMGQENNEQFF. The CDR3 bases are TGTGCCACCATGGGGCAGGAGAACAATGAGCAGTTCTTC.